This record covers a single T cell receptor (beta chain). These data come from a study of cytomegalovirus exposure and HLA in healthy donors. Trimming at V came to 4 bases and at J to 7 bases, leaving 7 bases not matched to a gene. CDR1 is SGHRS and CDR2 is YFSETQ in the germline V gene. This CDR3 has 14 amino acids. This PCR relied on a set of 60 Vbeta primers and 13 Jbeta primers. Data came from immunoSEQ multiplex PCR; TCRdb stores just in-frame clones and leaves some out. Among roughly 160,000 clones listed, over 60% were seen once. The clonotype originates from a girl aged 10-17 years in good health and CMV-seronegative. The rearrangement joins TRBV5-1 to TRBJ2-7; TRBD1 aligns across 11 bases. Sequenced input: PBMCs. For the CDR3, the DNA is TGCGCCAGCAGCACTGGACAGGGGGCGCTTGAGCAGTACTTC. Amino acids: CASSTGQGALEQYF.